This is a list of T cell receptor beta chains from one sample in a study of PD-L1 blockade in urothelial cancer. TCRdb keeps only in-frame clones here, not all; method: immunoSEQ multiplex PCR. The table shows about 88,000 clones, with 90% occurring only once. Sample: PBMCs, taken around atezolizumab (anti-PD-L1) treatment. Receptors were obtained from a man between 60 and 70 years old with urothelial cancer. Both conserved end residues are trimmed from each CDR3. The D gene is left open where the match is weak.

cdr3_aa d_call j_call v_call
ASRGAVTGVSQPQH TRBD1 TRBJ1-5 TRBV2
ASSVGYADGGGYNSPLH - TRBJ1-6 TRBV9
ASSYSGQELYNEQF TRBD1 TRBJ2-1 TRBV6-6
ASVAGGLPGNEQF TRBD2 TRBJ2-1 TRBV2
ASSLGVAGPRQETQY - TRBJ2-5 TRBV7-8
ASSDGRFGGYT - TRBJ1-2 TRBV10-1
ASSIGSEQF - TRBJ2-1 TRBV7-9
ASSLGQGGQETQY TRBD1 TRBJ2-5 TRBV11-3
ASSLLVATSSEQY - TRBJ2-7 TRBV11-2
ASSLGGGTQETQY TRBD2 TRBJ2-5 TRBV5-1
ASSQDVLAGLYNEQF TRBD2 TRBJ2-1 TRBV4-3
ASRRDSQNTEAF TRBD1 TRBJ1-1 TRBV2